Listed here is a single TCR beta chain. Its antigen is unknown. The germline gene is not matched at one end of the junction; a read error may be the cause. This specimen comes from a study of human versus mouse CDR3 diversity and MHC coevolution (dated by TCRdb to the late 2010s). Notes on the research overall: The immunoSEQ assay was reported to detect one in 200,000 T cells and to minimize amplification bias from multiplex PCR. Three healthy volunteer blood donors were included in the human cohort, with one aged 30 to 40, one aged 40 to 50 and one aged 60 to 69 at collection. Human naive CD4 T cell repertoires were used as a reference for TCR selection on multiple MHC II alleles and were compared with human-TCR-locus transgenic mice carrying single MHC II. Valid reads per sample ranged from about 0.6 x 10^7 to 1.8 x 10^7 across mouse and human samples.

Fluorescence-activated cell sorting was used to pull naive CD4 T cells, meaning cells that were CD45RO-negative and CD62L-positive, out of the PBMCs. From each donor, 45 to 60 ml of fresh peripheral blood was taken, and Ficoll density centrifugation was then used to isolate PBMCs. Sorting was performed on a FACSAria III instrument, with purity above 95% for all samples. Overall study results and their limits: Most of the three human donors showed the lowest clonal inequality scores among all compared groups. On average, humans had more CDR3 deletions and insertions than mice did, pointing to greater exonuclease and TdT activity. Repertoire diversity was not regarded as directly comparable between humans and mice because human T cells were selected on more than five MHC II alleles. The largest TCR beta repertoire according to iCHAO1 estimates belonged to humans, at about 1.5 million clonotypes, a result attributed likely to selection by multiple MHC II molecules.

Genomic DNA was extracted from the sorted cells using the QIAGEN blood and tissue kit and was quantified on a NanoDrop 1000. Deep sequencing and quantification of TCR alpha and beta chains were performed on the immunoSEQ platform by multiplex PCR of genomic DNA. Regarding the original processing steps: TCR sequences were annotated using IMGT gene and region definitions. Out-of-frame rearrangements were used as a proxy for the preselection repertoire and compared with in-frame clonotypes. The iCHAO1 estimator supplied with the immunoSEQ platform was used to estimate repertoire size. A Gini index based on the Lorenz curve was applied to in-frame amino acid clonotypes to measure clonal inequality. The intersect function of the R package tcR was used to count shared clonotypes, and the Jaccard index was used to score similarity. Principal component analysis of V, J and V-J usage frequencies was run with the R prcomp function without normalization. Entries here come from immuneACCESS through TCRdb and include only in-frame sequences with V and J called. Some clones fail to appear in such tables; in the studies checked, an unresolved V gene covers under half of the shortfall, and the cause of the remainder is unknown. That table is the source of V, J and clone size, and D and trimming were worked out from the DNA. The sample table records 60,000 or so clones; 90% to 95% of these occur just once. Around 18% of the sample lies in the top ten.

In the germline V gene (reference sequence), CDR1 corresponds to GTSNPN and CDR2 to SVGIG. Including the terminal cysteine and phenylalanine, the CDR3 comprises 15 residues. This entry keeps only the CDR3 DNA: 45 bases, framed from base 1. This sequence was found in a person aged 55 to 75 in good health. Recombination connected TRBV30 to TRBJ2-5; the best D guess is TRBD2, with 6 bases matching. The sample consisted of naive CD4+ T cells from blood. The cell subset or site label for this specimen denotes: CD45RO-negative CD62L-positive naive CD4 T cells. CDR3 loop: CAWSITSGSQETQYF. The bases are TGTGCTTGGAGTATTACGAGCGGGTCCCAAGAGACCCAGTACTTC. With the rest looked up from the reference TRBV30 and TRBJ2-5 genes rather than sequenced, the full variable domain is SQTIHQWPATLVQPVGSPLSLECTVEGTSNPNLYWYRQAAGRGLQLLFYSVGIGQISSEVPQNLSASRPQDRQFILSSKKLLLSDSGFYLCAWSITSGSQETQYFGPGTRLLVL.